This TCR beta chain was captured in a study of control samples from healthy donors and cancer patients. Per germline, CDR1 ENHRY and CDR2 SYGVKD. The CDR3 consists of 15 residues. V lost 6 bases, J lost 8 bases, and 13 bases stayed unmatched. Sequenced by immunoSEQ multiplex PCR; TCRdb stores in-frame clones only, minus some. The sample has about 180,000 clones; around 90% are singletons. Sequencing was done on a sample of blood. The chain is built from TRBV10-3 and TRBJ1-2, with 9 bases identical to TRBD1. The TCR originated in a woman in her 40s in good health. The CDR3: CAISESTGGGQGYTF. The CDR3 DNA reads TGTGCCATCAGCGAATCGACAGGGGGAGGTCAGGGCTACACCTTC.